The 8 T cell receptor beta chains reported below all come from one sample, sequenced in a study of blood T cells in healthy people across ages. For the second PCR, which ran for 7 to 11 cycles, a sample-barcoded 5' primer and a J-beta primer mix were used. From the 5' RACE reads, TCRdb called clonotypes with MiXCR, one entry per CDR3 protein. The table shows 1.5 million to 2 million distinct CDR3 sequences, with approximately 32% occurring only once. What was sequenced was blood. The receptors stem from a woman aged 25-40 years in good health.

The chain joins TRBV6-6 to TRBJ1-2; 9 bases fit TRBD1. CDR3 size: 14 residues. V gave up 7 bases and J gave up 4 bases; unmatched junction bases: 7. Germline CDR1 is MNHNY and CDR2 is SVGAGI (reference sequence). The CDR3 nucleotides read TGTGCCAGCAAACAGACAGGGGGTATCTATGGCTACACCTTC. Translated: CASKQTGGIYGYTF.

This chain's CDR3 is CSARDQYPSSQYSNQPQHF. The CDR3, as DNA: TGCAGTGCTAGAGATCAGTATCCCTCCTCCCAATATAGCAATCAGCCCCAGCATTTT. V gene TRBV20-1 combines with J gene TRBJ1-5; D uncertain. There are 19 residues in the CDR3. CDR1 DFQATT and CDR2 SNEGSKA come from the germline V gene (reference sequence). Trimming shortened V by 0 bases and J by 0 bases, and 21 bases separated the two germline ends.

This clonotype came up a few times. V usage is TRBV9 and J usage is TRBJ2-7; D might be TRBD1 (6 bases). The CDR3 spans 15 residues. V lost 3 bases, J lost 2 bases, and 15 bases lay in between. The germline CDR1 and CDR2 sequences are SGDLS and YYNGEE. DNA of the CDR3: TGTGCCAGCAGCGCTCCCGGGACACCAACCTACGAGCAGTACTTC. Amino acid sequence: CASSAPGTPTYEQYF.

A few counts support this clonotype. This chain uses TRBV25-1 with TRBJ2-3; D is uncertain. The CDR3 spans 13 residues. The germline V gene has CDR1 MGHDK and CDR2 SYGVNS. V dropped 3 bases and J dropped 10 bases, with 14 bases sitting between them. CDR3 nucleotide sequence: TGTGCCAGCAGTGAGGGCCCCCAGATGGCGCAGTATTTT. Protein: CASSEGPQMAQYF. Based on the CDR3 plus reference TRBV25-1 and TRBJ2-3, the full variable domain is EADIYQTPRYLVIGTGKKITLECSQTMGHDKMYWYQQDPGMELHLIHYSYGVNSTEKGDLSSESTVSRIRTEHFPLTLESARPSHTSQYLCASSEGPQMAQYFGPGTRLTVL.

This rearrangement joins TRBV28 to TRBJ2-1; D not resolved. V was shortened by 3 bases and J by 4 bases, with 10 bases between the two germline ends. Germline V gene lookup returns CDR1 MDHEN and CDR2 SYDVKM. This CDR3 spans 14 amino acids. The CDR3 sequence is CASSFRGFYNEQFF. The CDR3 coding sequence is TGTGCCAGCAGTTTTCGTGGGTTTTACAATGAGCAGTTCTTC.

Comment on this clonotype: One end of the junction varies from germline; a read error may be responsible. The chain joins TRBV4-1 to TRBJ2-5, with TRBD1 matching 9 bases. The germline CDR1 and CDR2 sequences are MGHRA and YSYEKL. This CDR3 region has 15 residues. The CDR3 sequence: CVSSQGTGILETQYF. Written as DNA, the CDR3 is TGCGTCAGCAGTCAGGGGACAGGGATTCTGGAGACCCAGTACTTC.

This sequence joins TRBV7-9 and TRBJ2-1; D is possibly TRBD2 (5 bases). The CDR3 totals 12 residues. CDR1 and CDR2 (germline): SEHNR, FQNEAQ (reference sequence). Trimming removed 2 bases from V and 13 bases from J, with 12 bases in between. The CDR3 DNA reads as TGTGCCAGCAGCTTATTGGGAGAGACCCAGTTCTTC. Protein product: CASSLLGETQFF.

The V gene is TRBV27, the J gene TRBJ2-1, with D uncertain. The CDR3 runs 12 residues. V lost 9 bases to trimming and J lost 5 bases, with 11 bases between them. The germline V gene encodes CDR1 MNHEY and CDR2 SMNVEV (reference sequence). CDR3 DNA sequence: TGTGCCAGTAGGGCTGTGAACAATGAGCAGTTCTTC. It codes for CASRAVNNEQFF.